These 22 T cell receptor beta chains came from one sample sequenced in a study of beta chain features in type 1 diabetes. Whole-study findings and limits: When Type 1 diabetes patients were examined, their TCRB CDR3s proved moderately but significantly shorter in all four CD4+ subsets.

Every isolated RNA sample was fully reverse transcribed, so sequencing captured expressed TCRB transcripts. Clones were sequenced by immunoSEQ multiplex PCR, and TCRdb holds only the in-frame ones, with some missing. The top ten hold 2% to 3% of the sample, which has 95,000 to 150,000 clones, about a sixth seen once. Their target antigens are unknown. The sample was central memory CD4+ T cells from blood. Every receptor here comes from a man aged 25-45 years with type 1 diabetes.

The V gene is TRBV5-6, the J gene TRBJ1-2, with unresolved D. Between the trimmed V and J ends, which lost 1 base and 4 bases, there was a span of 5 bases. CDR3 length: 12 amino acids. Germline loops: CDR1 SGHDT, CDR2 YYEEEE. The CDR3 protein is CASSLSTYGYTF. The DNA for the CDR3 is TGTGCCAGCAGCTTGAGCACCTATGGCTACACCTTC.

This clone showed up just a few times. The V gene is TRBV7-2, the J gene TRBJ2-5; D call uncertain. Trimming took 3 bases from V and 5 from J, leaving 13 bases between them. Per germline, CDR1 SGHTA and CDR2 FQGNSA. CDR3 length equals 14 residues. CDR3 sequence reads: CASSFSIGPETQYF. As DNA, the CDR3 is TGTGCCAGCAGCTTTAGCATCGGGCCCGAGACCCAGTACTTC.

The V and J genes are TRBV10-3 and TRBJ2-5, with D maybe TRBD2 (6 bases). V was shortened by 6 bases and J by 4 bases, with 15 bases between the two germline ends. The CDR3 covers 14 residues. Germline loops: CDR1 ENHRY, CDR2 SYGVKD. The CDR3 nucleotides are TGTGCCATCAGGCCTAGCGATAAAGGAGAGACCCAGTACTTC. Its translation: CAIRPSDKGETQYF.

J is TRBJ2-3 and V is TRBV7-2; TRBD2 agrees at 13 bases. Germline lookup yields CDR1 SGHTA and CDR2 FQGNSA. Losses at the gene ends were 4 bases for V and 14 bases for J; bases not matched to a gene: 9. The CDR3 sequence is 14 residues long. The CDR3 sequence is CASSSLTSGGTGYF. The CDR3 DNA follows: TGTGCCAGCAGCTCCCTGACTAGCGGGGGGACCGGGTATTTT.

About this clone: Other DNA sequences in this sample translate to the same CDR3. This chain joins TRBV20-1 and TRBJ1-1, with D tentatively TRBD1 (5 bases). CDR3 size: 11 residues. With 5 bases removed from V and 7 bases from J, the gap between germline ends came to 11 bases. Germline values: CDR1 DFQATT, CDR2 SNEGSKA (reference sequence). The CDR3 DNA sequence: TGCAGTGCTCCCCGACAGAATGAAGCTTTCTTT. Residues: CSAPRQNEAFF.

The rearrangement links TRBV7-6 to TRBJ1-6; unclear D gene. Deletions cut 0 bases from V and 7 bases from J, with 1 base between. This CDR3 region has 12 residues. Germline lookup yields CDR1 SGHVS and CDR2 FNYEAQ. The CDR3 sequence: CASSLANSPLHF. The CDR3 region has the DNA TGTGCCAGCAGCTTAGCGAATTCACCCCTCCACTTT.

The J gene is TRBJ2-5, the V gene TRBV7-9; 7 bases align to TRBD1. V dropped 4 bases and J dropped 5; count of bases not matched to a gene: 16. The CDR3 spans 17 residues. From germline, CDR1 is SEHNR and CDR2 FQNEAQ (reference sequence). The CDR3 here is CASSSPLRGGPWETQYF. As DNA, the CDR3 is TGTGCCAGCAGCTCCCCTCTACGAGGGGGCCCTTGGGAGACCCAGTACTTC.

The chain employs TRBV25-1 and TRBJ2-5; 9 bases align to TRBD1. Per the germline V gene, CDR1 is MGHDK and CDR2 is SYGVNS. This CDR3 comprises 16 residues. J was trimmed by 4 bases and V by 3 bases; bases with no gene match: 9. The CDR3 bases are TGTGCCAGCAGTGAGGCCGGGACAGGGATCCGAGAGACCCAGTACTTC. Encoded protein: CASSEAGTGIRETQYF.

In DNA form, the CDR3 reads TGTGCCAGCAGAGCCCATGGGGCAGCCTACGAGCAGTACTTC. Its protein product is CASRAHGAAYEQYF. The chain links TRBV25-1 to TRBJ2-7; possible D gene TRBD1, 5 bases. This CDR3 contains 14 residues. The V end lost 6 bases, the J end lost 2 bases, and 14 bases lay between the germline ends. Germline values: CDR1 MGHDK, CDR2 SYGVNS.

This clone was seen repeatedly, ten times or more. The chain joins TRBV2 to TRBJ1-1; no firm D call. This CDR3 is 11 amino acids long. CDR1 is SNHLY, CDR2 FYNNEI, per germline. The germline V and J ends were trimmed by 6 bases and 5 bases, with 7 bases remaining between them. Here the CDR3 reads CASRAETEAFF. Written as DNA, the CDR3 is TGTGCCAGCAGAGCGGAAACTGAAGCTTTCTTT.

This clone turned up a few times. The chain is built from TRBV9 and TRBJ2-3; D not certain. The ends were cut back, 0 bases at V and 0 bases at J, with 8 bases in the middle. The CDR3 contains 15 residues. The germline gives CDR1 SGDLS, CDR2 YYNGEE. Here the CDR3 reads CASSVVWESTDTQYF. The CDR3 DNA follows: TGTGCCAGCAGCGTAGTCTGGGAAAGCACAGATACGCAGTATTTT.

This clone was counted a single time. Since a far larger clone is one base different, this is likely a read error. The chain joins TRBV5-1 to TRBJ2-3, with TRBD2 identical over 12 bases. Germline V gives CDR1 SGHRS, CDR2 YFSETQ. The junction had 2 bases not matched to a gene; V was cut back by 8 bases and J by 1 base. This CDR3 region has 14 residues. CDR3: CARRTSGGTDTQYF. DNA for the CDR3: TGCGCCAGGCGGACTAGCGGGGGCACAGATACGCAGTATTTT.

There are a few counts of this clone. The rearrangement uses TRBV27 and TRBJ2-7; 7 bases line up with TRBD1. The J segment lost 5 bases and the V segment lost 8 bases, leaving 6 bases of the junction unmatched. The CDR3 is 12 amino acids. Germline CDR1 is MNHEY and CDR2 is SMNVEV (reference sequence). The CDR3 loop is CASSEGAHEQYF. In nucleotides, the CDR3 is TGTGCCAGCTCAGAGGGGGCCCACGAGCAGTACTTC.

This clone occurred a few times. This chain uses TRBV19 with TRBJ1-6; 7 bases line up with TRBD1. V was clipped by 7 bases and J by 10 bases; unmatched bases: 13. The CDR3 loop spans 15 amino acids. Looked up from germline, CDR1 is LNHDA and CDR2 is SQIVND (reference sequence). This CDR3 is CASTTGRGLGSPLHF. In nucleotides, the CDR3 is TGTGCCAGTACCACGGGGAGGGGGCTCGGATCACCCCTCCACTTT.

The J gene is TRBJ2-5, the V gene TRBV7-2; TRBD2 agrees at 12 bases. The CDR3 runs to 17 residues. Looked up from germline, CDR1 is SGHTA and CDR2 is FQGNSA. With V trimmed by 3 bases and J by 4 bases, 9 bases remained unmatched. CDR3 DNA: TGTGCCAGCAGCTTCCTCGGACTAGCGGGGCGCGGAGAGACCCAGTACTTC. Its protein is CASSFLGLAGRGETQYF.

This clone was observed a few times. The rearrangement links TRBV7-9 to TRBJ2-1; 10 bases fit TRBD1. The CDR3 is 16 amino acids. With 3 bases clipped from V and 8 bases from J, the junction kept 10 bases outside the gene matches. Germline V gene sequence: CDR1 SEHNR, CDR2 FQNEAQ (reference sequence). The CDR3 DNA reads TGTGCCAGCAGCTTTGGGACAGGGGATTTGTATGATGAGCAGTTCTTC. It translates to CASSFGTGDLYDEQFF.

The chain joins TRBV18 to TRBJ2-3; possible D gene TRBD1, 5 bases. This CDR3 contains 15 residues. Between the trimmed V and J ends, which lost 3 bases and 0 bases, there was a span of 10 bases. Germline V gene lookup returns CDR1 KGHSH and CDR2 LQKENI. CDR3 coding DNA: TGTGCCAGCTCACCTGAAGGGGCTAGCACAGATACGCAGTATTTT. This translates into CASSPEGASTDTQYF.

The CDR3 coding sequence is TGTGCCAGCAGCGGTACCGGGACGGTGAACACTGAAGCTTTCTTT. This encodes CASSGTGTVNTEAFF. The chain couples TRBV9 to TRBJ1-1, with D possibly TRBD1 on 5 matching bases. The length of the CDR3 is 15 residues. Germline V gene data show CDR1 as SGDLS and CDR2 as YYNGEE. V was trimmed by 3 bases and J by 0 bases, leaving 12 bases between them.

This clone has just a few counts. CDR3 residues: CASSVNAGDYGYTF. In nucleotides, the CDR3 is TGTGCCAGCAGTGTGAATGCAGGAGACTATGGCTACACCTTC. The chain recombines TRBV2 with TRBJ1-2; no clear D. Germline V gene data show CDR1 as SNHLY and CDR2 as FYNNEI. V lost 4 bases and J 3 bases, leaving 12 bases between the germline ends. There are 14 residues in the CDR3.

This clone turned up a few times. The J gene is TRBJ1-2, the V gene TRBV29-1; D remains unclear. Germline lookup yields CDR1 SQVTM and CDR2 ANQGSEA. With 5 bases removed from V and 8 bases from J, the gap between germline ends came to 18 bases. The CDR3 is made up of 13 amino acids. The CDR3 is CSVPEISLGGYTF. The CDR3 DNA is TGCAGCGTTCCAGAAATCTCCCTTGGCGGCTACACCTTC.

This sequence joins TRBV29-1 and TRBJ2-5; TRBD1 agrees at 7 bases. CDR1 is SQVTM and CDR2 is ANQGSEA in the germline V gene. The CDR3 is made up of 14 amino acids. V shed 4 bases and J 1 base; nucleotides not matched to a gene: 6. CDR3 DNA: TGCAGCGTTGGTATGGCAGGGGGCCAAGAGACCCAGTACTTC. Translating it yields CSVGMAGGQETQYF.

This clone has more than one count but fewer than ten. This chain uses TRBV7-9 with TRBJ2-3; weak D call: TRBD1 (6 bases). The CDR3 has 15 residues. Germline V gives CDR1 SEHNR, CDR2 FQNEAQ (reference sequence). Trimming took off 4 bases at V and 4 bases at J, with 15 bases between the two ends. The CDR3 loop reads CASSSDSVGADTQYF. For the CDR3, the DNA is TGTGCCAGCAGCTCGGACAGCGTTGGGGCAGATACGCAGTATTTT. The whole variable domain, remainder taken from reference TRBV7-9 and TRBJ2-3, is DTGVSQNPRHKITKRGQNVTFRCDPISEHNRLYWYRQTLGQGPEFLTYFQNEAQLEKSRLLSDRFSAERPKGSFSTLEIQRTEQGDSAMYLCASSSDSVGADTQYFGPGTRLTVL.